The 30 T cell receptor beta chains below come from one sample, sequenced in a study of blood T cell repertoires in COVID-19. The assay was immunoSEQ multiplex PCR, and TCRdb's table has in-frame clones only and misses some. The sample yields approximately 140,000 clones, 84% seen once. The specimen sequenced was peripheral blood. These receptors originate from a man aged 30 to 39 with COVID-19, enrolled during active disease.

Only one count was recorded for this clone. V and J are TRBV10-3 and TRBJ2-3; no clear D gene. Germline loops: CDR1 ENHRY, CDR2 SYGVKD. This CDR3 is built from 14 residues. The ends were cut back, 2 bases at V and 3 bases at J, with 9 bases in the middle. CDR3 in DNA: TGTGCCATCAGTGAGGGAGTTGAGACAGATACGCAGTATTTT. Translated, it gives CAISEGVETDTQYF.

The chain links TRBV2 to TRBJ1-4, with TRBD1 matching 12 bases. This CDR3 region has 15 residues. Germline trimming cut 8 bases from V and 5 bases from J; bases unmatched to any gene: 6. The germline V gene encodes CDR1 SNHLY and CDR2 FYNNEI. The DNA for the CDR3 is TGTGCCAGCGGGGGGACAGGGGGCGCGAATGAAAAACTGTTTTTT. Translation gives CASGGTGGANEKLFF.

The rearrangement joins TRBV27 to TRBJ2-3; TRBD2 agrees at 8 bases. CDR1 and CDR2 from the germline V gene are MNHEY and SMNVEV (reference sequence). V was clipped by 6 bases and J by 1 base; unmatched bases: 9. This CDR3 is 16 amino acids long. The CDR3 region is CASSPGGGMGTDTQYF. The CDR3 coding sequence is TGTGCCAGCAGCCCCGGGGGGGGAATGGGCACAGATACGCAGTATTTT.

The rearrangement uses TRBV27 and TRBJ2-3, with D tentatively TRBD1 (5 bases). Trimming removed 3 bases from V and 5 bases from J, with 12 bases in between. CDR1 and CDR2 from the germline V gene are MNHEY and SMNVEV (reference sequence). The CDR3 covers 14 residues. The CDR3 here is CASSLRQGIDTQYF. The CDR3 nucleotides are TGTGCCAGCAGTTTGAGGCAGGGAATAGATACGCAGTATTTT.

The J gene is TRBJ1-2, the V gene TRBV3-1 (or the pseudogene TRBV3-2); possibly TRBD1 for D (5 bases). The CDR3 extends over 15 amino acids. The V gene's germline CDR1 is LGHDT and CDR2 YNNKEL (reference sequence). The V gene lost 3 bases and the J gene lost 5 bases, with 16 bases spanning the gap. The CDR3 region is CASSHGSGGDYGYTF. In nucleotides, the CDR3 is TGTGCCAGCAGCCACGGGTCGGGGGGAGATTATGGCTACACCTTC.

The V gene is TRBV4-1, the J gene TRBJ1-2; TRBD1 aligns across 9 bases. V was clipped by 4 bases and J by 8 bases; unmatched bases: 8. The CDR3 extends over 14 amino acids. Per germline, CDR1 MGHRA and CDR2 YSYEKL. The CDR3, as DNA: TGCGCCAGCAGCCCCCGACAGGGGGAGGGGGGCTACACCTTC. This codes for CASSPRQGEGGYTF.

This chain joins TRBV18 and TRBJ1-2, with 9 bases identical to TRBD1. The CDR3 totals 15 residues. V shed 0 bases, J shed 8 bases, and the junction held 7 bases outside the gene matches. Germline V gives CDR1 KGHSH, CDR2 LQKENI. The CDR3 bases are TGTGCCAGCTCACCACCGGGGACAGGGCTTAAGGGCTACACCTTC. It codes for CASSPPGTGLKGYTF.

This rearrangement joins TRBV18 to TRBJ2-7; 8 nucleotides match TRBD1. This CDR3 is built from 16 residues. After removal of 0 bases from V and 3 bases from J, the junction contained 7 bases not matched to a gene. Per the germline V gene, CDR1 is KGHSH and CDR2 is LQKENI. In DNA form, the CDR3 reads TGTGCCAGCTCACCACCCAGGTCGGACAGGGACTACGAGCAGTACTTC. Protein sequence: CASSPPRSDRDYEQYF.

This rearrangement joins TRBV7-9 to TRBJ1-1, with a weak D call TRBD1 (5 bases). Looked up from germline, CDR1 is SEHNR and CDR2 is FQNEAQ (reference sequence). The CDR3 is 14 residues long. V lost 2 bases and J 1 base, leaving 8 bases between the germline ends. CDR3 sequence (DNA): TGTGCCAGCAGCTTACAGGGTACGAACACTGAAGCTTTCTTT. Amino acids: CASSLQGTNTEAFF.

This clone was recorded once. The CDR3 spells CAWSHDGEGREQFF. CDR3 bases: TGTGCCTGGAGTCACGATGGGGAGGGCCGGGAGCAGTTCTTC. J is TRBJ2-1 and V is TRBV30; 7 bases are shared with TRBD2. V lost 2 bases and J lost 10; bases outside the gene matches: 11. The V gene's germline CDR1 is GTSNPN and CDR2 SVGIG (reference sequence). CDR3 length equals 14 residues.

The J gene is TRBJ1-5, the V gene TRBV2; D gene uncertain. Germline V gene lookup returns CDR1 SNHLY and CDR2 FYNNEI. V shed 6 bases and J shed 5 bases, with 14 bases lying between them. This CDR3 region has 14 residues. The CDR3 loop reads CASSLTGGDQPQHF. The DNA for the CDR3 is TGTGCCAGCAGCCTAACCGGTGGAGATCAGCCCCAGCATTTT.

This sequence joins TRBV18 and TRBJ2-7; 9 bases are shared with TRBD1. V lost 3 bases, J lost 3 bases, and 3 bases stayed unmatched. This CDR3 has 14 residues. Germline assignment: CDR1 KGHSH and CDR2 LQKENI. DNA of the CDR3: TGTGCCAGCTCACCTTGGGGACAGGGCTACGAGCAGTACTTC. Amino acid sequence: CASSPWGQGYEQYF. Filled out from reference TRBV18 and TRBJ2-7, the complete variable domain reads NAGVMQNPRHLVRRRGQEARLRCSPMKGHSHVYWYRQLPEEGLKFMVYLQKENIIDESGMPKERFSAEFPKEGPSILRIQQVVRGDSAAYFCASSPWGQGYEQYFGPGTRLTVT.

The chain uses TRBV19 and TRBJ2-1, with a possible D match to TRBD1 (6 bases). Trimming took off 7 bases at V and 7 bases at J, with 14 bases between the two ends. This CDR3 spans 13 amino acids. Germline CDR1 LNHDA, CDR2 SQIVND (reference sequence). The CDR3 sequence is CASTQGQRNEQFF. CDR3 DNA sequence: TGTGCCAGTACACAGGGCCAACGGAATGAGCAGTTCTTC.

The V gene is TRBV6-5, the J gene TRBJ1-1, with 8 bases identical to TRBD1. This CDR3 is built from 14 residues. The V segment lost 7 bases and the J segment 5 bases; nucleotides outside the gene matches: 9. Germline CDR1 MNHEY, CDR2 SVGAGI. DNA of the CDR3: TGTGCCAGCACCTCCGGGGACAGGTGGACTGAAGCTTTCTTT. Encoded protein: CASTSGDRWTEAFF.

The chain links TRBV18 to TRBJ2-7, with 9 positions matching TRBD1. V trimming: 3 bases; J trimming: 4 bases; junction bases outside the gene matches: 4. From germline, CDR1 is KGHSH and CDR2 LQKENI. This CDR3 is built from 14 residues. CDR3 DNA sequence: TGTGCCAGCTCACCGGGACAGGGTGTGTACGAGCAGTACTTC. Encoded protein: CASSPGQGVYEQYF. The full variable domain, with the rest looked up from reference TRBV18 and TRBJ2-7, is NAGVMQNPRHLVRRRGQEARLRCSPMKGHSHVYWYRQLPEEGLKFMVYLQKENIIDESGMPKERFSAEFPKEGPSILRIQQVVRGDSAAYFCASSPGQGVYEQYFGPGTRLTVT.

This chain links TRBV4-1 with TRBJ1-4; no clear D. Germline-derived CDR1 and CDR2 are MGHRA and YSYEKL. The CDR3 has 16 residues. Trimming pared 0 bases from V and 0 bases from J, leaving 8 bases between. The CDR3, as DNA: TGCGCCAGCAGCCAAGATCCGTCAGCAACTAATGAAAAACTGTTTTTT. Protein sequence: CASSQDPSATNEKLFF.

The chain uses TRBV9 and TRBJ1-1; the D gene is possibly TRBD1 (5 bases). V dropped 3 bases and J dropped 0 bases, with 12 bases sitting between them. This CDR3 is built from 15 residues. Germline V lookup: CDR1 SGDLS, CDR2 YYNGEE. The CDR3: CASSDTDRLNTEAFF. In DNA form, the CDR3 reads TGTGCCAGCAGCGATACTGACAGATTGAACACTGAAGCTTTCTTT.

The gene calls are TRBV6-4 and TRBJ2-2; D uncertain. V gave up 5 bases and J gave up 1 base, with 14 bases separating them. CDR3 length: 16 residues. The germline V gene encodes CDR1 MRHNA and CDR2 SNTAGT. As DNA, the CDR3 is TGTGCCAGCAGTCCTACGGTTCCCTTGAACACCGGGGAGCTGTTTTTT. Its protein product is CASSPTVPLNTGELFF.

In DNA form, the CDR3 reads TGTGCCAGTAGTATAAGGCGGGAAGAGACCCAGTACTTC. Translation: CASSIRREETQYF. This chain joins TRBV19 and TRBJ2-5; tentatively, D is TRBD2 (5 bases). V shed 2 bases and J shed 3 bases, with 7 bases lying between them. Germline-derived CDR1 and CDR2 are LNHDA and SQIVND (reference sequence). This CDR3 has 13 amino acids.

This clone is a singleton in its sample. This chain links TRBV6-1 with TRBJ1-2; TRBD1 aligns across 9 bases. Germline V lookup: CDR1 MNHNS, CDR2 SASEGT. This CDR3 has 16 amino acids. The V gene end was trimmed by 3 bases and the J gene end by 1 base; junction bases not matched to a gene: 6. DNA of the CDR3: TGTGCCAGCAGTGACCCGGGACAGGGCTATAACTATGGCTACACCTTC. This translates into CASSDPGQGYNYGYTF.

The gene calls are TRBV30 and TRBJ2-2; 10 nucleotides align to TRBD1. This CDR3 region has 15 residues. Unmatched junction bases numbered 3, after V lost 2 bases and J lost 3 bases. Germline V CDR1 and CDR2: GTSNPN, SVGIG (reference sequence). The CDR3 nucleotides read TGTGCCTGGAGTCCGGGACAGGGGTACACCGGGGAGCTGTTTTTT. Protein sequence: CAWSPGQGYTGELFF.

The chain has TRBV27 and TRBJ2-2, with D possibly TRBD2 on 5 matching bases. The V end lost 6 bases, the J end lost 6 bases, and 11 bases lay between the germline ends. CDR3 size: 13 residues. The germline V gene has CDR1 MNHEY and CDR2 SMNVEV (reference sequence). The CDR3 DNA follows: TGTGCCAGCAGCCCACTAGTGCCCGGGGAGCTGTTTTTT. The encoded protein is CASSPLVPGELFF.

Turning to this clone: This same CDR3 is encoded by further DNA sequences in the sample. The chain joins TRBV28 to TRBJ1-6; D is perhaps TRBD1 (6 bases). This CDR3 has 13 residues. Trimming cost V 6 bases and J 3 bases, with 6 bases left between them. The germline V gene encodes CDR1 MDHEN and CDR2 SYDVKM. In DNA form, the CDR3 reads TGTGCCAGCAGGGACAGCTATAATTCACCCCTCCACTTT. This gives the protein CASRDSYNSPLHF. Complete variable domain (other parts from reference TRBV28 and TRBJ1-6): DVKVTQSSRYLVKRTGEKVFLECVQDMDHENMFWYRQDPGLGLRLIYFSYDVKMKEKGDIPEGYSVSREKKERFSLILESASTNQTSMYLCASRDSYNSPLHFGNGTRLTVT.

The chain recombines TRBV29-1 with TRBJ2-1; the match to TRBD2 covers 14 bases. CDR1 and CDR2 from the germline V gene are SQVTM and ANQGSEA. J lost 4 bases, V lost 5 bases, and 1 base had no gene match. This CDR3 has 14 amino acids. CDR3 sequence (DNA): TGCAGCGTTCGACTAGCGGGAGGGTACAATGAGCAGTTCTTC. Translating gives CSVRLAGGYNEQFF.

The chain couples TRBV6-5 to TRBJ1-2; D not resolved. Trimming removed 6 bases from V and 5 bases from J, with 10 bases in between. CDR1 is MNHEY, CDR2 SVGAGI, per germline. This CDR3 contains 12 residues. The CDR3 region is CASRVGAYGYTF. The CDR3 nucleotides read TGTGCCAGCAGGGTGGGAGCTTATGGCTACACCTTC.

The CDR3: CAWSGANYGYTF. Written as DNA, the CDR3 is TGTGCCTGGAGTGGCGCAAACTATGGCTACACCTTC. The chain links TRBV30 to TRBJ1-2; D is undetermined. Trimming pared 1 base from V and 2 bases from J, leaving 5 bases between. This CDR3 has 12 amino acids. Germline V gene lookup returns CDR1 GTSNPN and CDR2 SVGIG (reference sequence).

The chain couples TRBV15 to TRBJ2-4, with D maybe TRBD1 (6 bases). The germline V gene encodes CDR1 LNHNV and CDR2 YYDKDF (reference sequence). This CDR3 has 19 residues. Trimming cost V 3 bases and J 0 bases, with 21 bases left between them. CDR3 residues: CATSSAQGSRAIAKNIQYF. CDR3 sequence (DNA): TGTGCCACCAGCAGTGCACAGGGATCGCGCGCCATAGCCAAAAACATTCAGTACTTC.

The J gene is TRBJ1-2, the V gene TRBV19; tentatively, D is TRBD1 (5 bases). CDR3 size: 13 residues. The germline gives CDR1 LNHDA, CDR2 SQIVND (reference sequence). V dropped 0 bases and J dropped 6 bases, with 8 bases sitting between them. This chain's CDR3 is CASSIEGLDGYTF. In nucleotides, the CDR3 is TGTGCCAGTAGTATAGAGGGGCTAGATGGCTACACCTTC.

The chain recombines TRBV25-1 with TRBJ2-7; no definite D call. The V gene lost 4 bases and the J gene lost 2 bases, with 12 bases spanning the gap. Germline values: CDR1 MGHDK, CDR2 SYGVNS. This CDR3 comprises 14 residues. The CDR3 coding sequence is TGTGCCAGCAGTGGTACCACAGCTCCCTACGAGCAGTACTTC. Its protein product is CASSGTTAPYEQYF.

J is TRBJ1-4 and V is TRBV28, with D maybe TRBD1 (6 bases). Looked up from germline, CDR1 is MDHEN and CDR2 is SYDVKM. V was pared by 7 bases and J by 13 bases, with 13 bases between. This CDR3 region has 11 residues. The CDR3 DNA follows: TGTGCCAGCAACTCCGGGACACCACTGTTTTTT. Its protein is CASNSGTPLFF.